A single sample gave rise to the 6 T cell receptor beta chains below, sequenced in a study of regulatory T cells in long-lasting Graves disease. Relying on iRepertoire HTBI primers and Arm-PCR of CDR3 regions, the team built TCR beta libraries. Each CDR3 protein gets one entry after TCRdb re-called the multiplex PCR reads with MiXCR. The sample lists about 450,000 distinct CDR3 sequences; about 15% were seen once. Time point defined: newly diagnosed GD, antithyroid drugs for less than 3 months. PBMC RNA served as the TCR library source. The sample also formed part of further work on T cells in Graves' hyperthyroidism and ophthalmopathy.

The sequencing used peripheral blood mononuclear cells (PBMCs), collected at new diagnosis, from a patient treated with antithyroid drugs. Every receptor here comes from a woman in her twenties or thirties with Graves disease.

This clonotype has at least ten counts. The J gene is TRBJ2-1, the V gene TRBV7-9; D is uncertain. In germline, CDR1 is SEHNR, CDR2 FQNEAQ (reference sequence). The length of the CDR3 is 13 residues. Trimming took off 8 bases at V and 6 bases at J, with 14 bases between the two ends. This CDR3 is CASRSRSGNEQFF. As DNA, the CDR3 is TGTGCCAGCCGTTCGCGGTCGGGCAATGAGCAGTTCTTC. Combining the CDR3 with reference TRBV7-9 and TRBJ2-1 gives the whole variable domain DTGVSQNPRHKITKRGQNVTFRCDPISEHNRLYWYRQTLGQGPEFLTYFQNEAQLEKSRLLSDRFSAERPKGSFSTLEIQRTEQGDSAMYLCASRSRSGNEQFFGPGTRLTVL.

This chain uses TRBV18 with TRBJ1-3; D call uncertain. Germline lookup yields CDR1 KGHSH and CDR2 LQKENI. Trimming removed 3 bases at V and 3 bases at J, with 15 bases between. The CDR3 spans 16 residues. The CDR3 DNA follows: TGTGCCAGCTCACCGGCCCCGACGCACGGTGGAAACACCATATATTTT. Its protein product is CASSPAPTHGGNTIYF.

This clonotype has only one observation. A much larger clone differs from this one at a single base, so this may be a read error. No conserved phenylalanine or tryptophan ends this CDR3, so it is likely a read error. The chain couples TRBV7-9 to TRBJ2-7; D is possibly TRBD1 (5 bases). The CDR3 has 12 residues. CDR1 and CDR2 (germline): SEHNR, FQNEAQ (reference sequence). V dropped 4 bases and J dropped 6 bases, with 10 bases sitting between them. The CDR3 spells CASSSHRSEQYL. DNA of the CDR3: TGTGCCAGCAGCTCGCACAGGAGCGAGCAGTACTTA.

This clonotype turned up a few times. This rearrangement joins TRBV14 to TRBJ1-1; D may be TRBD1 (6 bases). V lost 4 bases, J lost 4 bases, and 10 bases lay in between. This CDR3 has 13 amino acids. In germline, CDR1 is SGHDN, CDR2 FVKESK. The CDR3 coding sequence is TGTGCCAGCAGCCCCTTGGGGGCCACTGAAGCTTTCTTT. It is translated as CASSPLGATEAFF.

This clonotype showed up many times. The J gene is TRBJ2-3, the V gene TRBV19; 7 bases map to TRBD2. The J segment lost 0 bases and the V segment lost 4 bases, leaving 4 bases of the junction unmatched. The CDR3 loop spans 15 amino acids. From germline, CDR1 is LNHDA and CDR2 SQIVND (reference sequence). The CDR3 DNA sequence: TGTGCCAGTAGTACCAGCGGGATGAGCACAGATACGCAGTATTTT. Residues: CASSTSGMSTDTQYF.

The chain has TRBV11-1 and TRBJ2-1; 8 positions agree with TRBD2. Looked up from germline, CDR1 is SGHAT and CDR2 is FQDESV (reference sequence). This CDR3 has 15 amino acids. Unmatched junction bases numbered 12, after V lost 9 bases and J lost 5 bases. The CDR3 here is CASRREGHYDNEQFF. CDR3 nucleotides: TGTGCCAGTCGACGGGAGGGACACTACGACAATGAGCAGTTCTTC.